A selection of T cell receptor beta chains follows, all from one sample in a study of blood T cell repertoires in COVID-19. Clones were read by immunoSEQ multiplex PCR, and TCRdb kept only the in-frame ones, dropping some. Here the sample spans 250,000 or so clones, about 86% being singletons. Sequencing used peripheral blood. The receptors derive from a man aged 80 or over with acute or convalescent COVID-19. Each CDR3 is given with its conserved first and last residue. D genes are given only for firm matches. A row's size may be missing; if present it is once, few, many or a size class.

abundance,d_gene,v_gene,j_gene,CDR3aa,CDR3nt
-,-,TRBV28,TRBJ2-3,CASSFQLAAGTDTQYF,TGTGCCAGCAGCTTCCAATTAGCCGCCGGGACAGATACGCAGTATTTT
-,-,TRBV11-2,TRBJ2-3,CASSLVGGQADTQYF,TGTGCCAGCAGCTTAGTCGGGGGGCAGGCAGATACGCAGTATTTT
-,-,TRBV5-1,TRBJ2-3,CASSLVPQSTDTQYF,TGCGCCAGCAGCTTGGTTCCCCAGAGCACAGATACGCAGTATTTT
few,TRBD1,TRBV6-5,TRBJ1-1,CASSWGQGPAEAFF,TGTGCCAGCAGTTGGGGACAGGGGCCCGCTGAAGCTTTCTTT
once,TRBD1,TRBV19,TRBJ1-5,CASSMGTGGREPQHF,TGTGCCAGTAGTATGGGGACAGGGGGCCGGGAGCCCCAGCATTTT
-,-,TRBV27,TRBJ1-3,CASSYRASGNTIYF,TGTGCCAGCAGTTACAGGGCCTCTGGAAACACCATATATTTT
-,TRBD1,TRBV19,TRBJ2-3,CASTPRGGQGLLGRSTDTQYF,TGTGCCAGTACCCCGAGGGGGGGACAGGGGCTTTTGGGTCGGAGCACAGATACGCAGTATTTT
-,-,TRBV5-1,TRBJ1-2,CASSPGSGGYTF,TGCGCCAGCAGCCCCGGGTCGGGAGGCTACACCTTC
-,-,TRBV7-9,TRBJ2-7,CASSFRGSDEQYF,TGTGCCAGCAGCTTCAGGGGTTCAGACGAGCAGTACTTC
-,TRBD1,TRBV5-1,TRBJ2-7,CASSLAPGTGDLYF,TGCGCCAGCAGCTTGGCCCCCGGGACAGGGGACCTCTACTTC
-,TRBD1,TRBV10-2,TRBJ2-6,CASSTGQAFSGANVLTF,TGCGCCAGCAGTACGGGACAGGCCTTCTCTGGGGCCAACGTCCTGACTTTC
-,TRBD2,TRBV7-2,TRBJ2-1,CASSLAGLAGVNEQFF,TGTGCCAGCAGCTTAGCGGGACTAGCGGGAGTTAATGAGCAGTTCTTC
-,TRBD1,TRBV5-1,TRBJ1-4,CASSLSTGDEKLFF,TGCGCCAGCAGCTTGTCAACAGGGGACGAAAAACTGTTTTTT
-,-,TRBV5-6,TRBJ2-2,CASSLVSQGKTGELFF,TGTGCCAGCAGCTTGGTGTCCCAGGGGAAGACCGGGGAGCTGTTTTTT
-,-,TRBV10-3,TRBJ1-1,CAISESRGEENTEAFF,TGTGCCATCAGTGAGTCGAGAGGGGAGGAGAACACTGAAGCTTTCTTT
-,TRBD2,TRBV11-3,TRBJ2-2,CASSPGLGNTGELFF,TGTGCCAGCAGCCCGGGACTAGGAAACACCGGGGAGCTGTTTTTT
once,-,TRBV3-1/TRBV3-2,TRBJ2-7,CASSPGRLTSYEQYF,TGTGCCAGCAGCCCGGGTCGCCTGACGTCCTACGAGCAGTACTTC
-,-,TRBV20-1,TRBJ1-2,CSARSHGYTF,TGCAGTGCTAGAAGCCATGGCTACACCTTC
-,-,TRBV6-5,TRBJ1-4,CASSLGGSNEKLFF,TGTGCCAGCAGCCTTGGAGGTTCTAATGAAAAACTGTTTTTT
-,TRBD1,TRBV24-1,TRBJ1-1,CATSDSLTGAEAFF,TGTGCCACCAGTGATTCCTTAACAGGGGCCGAAGCTTTCTTT
-,-,TRBV19,TRBJ2-3,CATSRSTDTQYF,TGTGCCACCTCTCGTAGCACAGATACGCAGTATTTT
-,TRBD2,TRBV11-3,TRBJ2-1,CASSFRLAGYNEQFF,TGTGCCAGCAGCTTTCGACTAGCGGGATACAATGAGCAGTTCTTC
once,-,TRBV24-1,TRBJ2-1,CATSDLGQPYNEQFF,TGTGCCACCAGTGATTTGGGACAGCCCTACAATGAGCAGTTCTTC
-,-,TRBV7-9,TRBJ1-4,CASSLEGGTNEKLFF,TGTGCCAGCAGCCTCGAGGGGGGGACAAATGAAAAACTGTTTTTT
-,-,TRBV24-1,TRBJ2-3,CATSDRGAGGFYRADTQYF,TGTGCCACCAGTGACCGTGGTGCAGGCGGGTTCTACAGAGCGGATACGCAGTATTTT
-,TRBD1,TRBV5-6,TRBJ2-3,CASSLEGQGISDTQYF,TGTGCCAGCAGCTTGGAGGGACAGGGAATTTCAGATACGCAGTATTTT
-,TRBD1,TRBV7-2,TRBJ1-3,CASSPWTGADGNTIYF,TGTGCCAGCAGTCCCTGGACAGGGGCGGATGGAAACACCATATATTTT
once,TRBD1,TRBV12-3/TRBV12-4,TRBJ1-5,CASSLSRGRRRHF,TGTGCCAGCAGTTTAAGTAGGGGGCGCCGACGGCATTTT
-,TRBD2,TRBV5-1,TRBJ2-1,CASSTPSGQNEQFF,TGCGCCAGCAGCACTCCTAGCGGGCAGAATGAGCAGTTCTTC
-,-,TRBV5-1,TRBJ1-6,CASSLDGGGSVSPLHF,TGCGCCAGCAGCTTGGACGGGGGCGGGAGTGTTTCACCCCTCCACTTT
-,-,TRBV28,TRBJ1-2,CASSFVPSNYGYTF,TGTGCCAGCAGTTTTGTCCCTTCTAACTATGGCTACACCTTC
-,-,TRBV5-4,TRBJ2-4,CASSPTGYSGAAKNIQYF,TGTGCCAGCAGCCCGACAGGATACTCGGGCGCGGCCAAAAACATTCAGTACTTC
-,-,TRBV5-1,TRBJ2-1,CASSLAQGNSYNEQFF,TGCGCCAGCAGCTTGGCACAGGGAAACTCCTACAATGAGCAGTTCTTC
-,TRBD1,TRBV18,TRBJ1-2,CASSKTEGALGYTF,TGTGCCAGCTCAAAAACAGAGGGGGCCCTGGGCTACACCTTC
-,TRBD2,TRBV5-1,TRBJ2-1,CASSSPSGVYSEQFF,TGCGCCAGCAGCTCGCCTAGCGGGGTATACAGTGAGCAGTTCTTC
-,-,TRBV11-2,TRBJ1-4,CASSPNSSRKEKLFF,TGTGCCAGCAGCCCCAATAGCAGTCGAAAGGAAAAACTGTTTTTT
few,-,TRBV19,TRBJ2-6,CASRDTRSGANVLTF,TGTGCCAGCCGGGACACTCGGTCTGGGGCCAACGTCCTGACTTTC
once,-,TRBV3-1/TRBV3-2,TRBJ1-2,CASSQAGDHLGYTF,TGTGCCAGCAGCCAAGCAGGGGATCATCTTGGCTACACCTTC
-,-,TRBV12-3/TRBV12-4,TRBJ2-5,CASSPRTAETQYF,TGTGCCAGCAGTCCTAGGACAGCGGAGACCCAGTACTTC
-,-,TRBV6-2/TRBV6-3,TRBJ2-4,CASSYGGNLAKNIQYF,TGTGCCAGCAGTTACGGAGGGAACTTAGCCAAAAACATTCAGTACTTC
-,TRBD2,TRBV5-6,TRBJ2-3,CASSFLETSALGTQYF,TGTGCCAGCAGCTTCCTCGAGACTAGCGCCTTAGGCACGCAGTATTTT
few,-,TRBV25-1,TRBJ2-7,CASSEYYGNEQYF,TGTGCCAGCAGTGAATATTACGGGAACGAGCAGTACTTC
-,-,TRBV7-9,TRBJ1-4,CASSSTQGTEKLFF,TGTGCCAGCAGCTCCACCCAGGGCACTGAAAAACTGTTTTTT
few,TRBD1,TRBV28,TRBJ2-1,CASSSNRGNEQFF,TGTGCCAGCAGTTCGAACAGGGGGAATGAGCAGTTCTTC
-,TRBD1,TRBV29-1,TRBJ1-1,CSVAQGQGTEAFF,TGCAGCGTCGCACAGGGGCAGGGCACTGAAGCTTTCTTT
once,TRBD1,TRBV7-9,TRBJ1-6,CASSLGQRNSPLHF,TGTGCCAGCAGCTTGGGACAGCGAAATTCACCCCTCCACTTT
-,TRBD1,TRBV19,TRBJ1-5,CASSGTRGRRQPQHF,TGTGCCAGTAGTGGGACCAGGGGGCGAAGACAGCCCCAGCATTTT
-,-,TRBV12-5,TRBJ1-5,CASGLATKDSYSNQPQHF,TGTGCTAGTGGTTTAGCAACGAAGGACAGTTATAGCAATCAGCCCCAGCATTTT
-,TRBD1,TRBV3-1/TRBV3-2,TRBJ1-3,CASSLYSTLGTGPLAGNTIYF,TGTGCCAGCAGCCTTTATTCGACTTTAGGGACAGGTCCACTGGCTGGAAACACCATATATTTT
few,TRBD1,TRBV5-1,TRBJ2-6,CASSSKTGTGGAGANVLTF,TGCGCCAGCAGCAGCAAAACCGGGACAGGGGGCGCTGGGGCCAACGTCCTGACTTTC
-,TRBD1,TRBV5-1,TRBJ2-1,CASRRGQGFYNEQFF,TGCGCCAGCAGGAGGGGACAGGGTTTTTACAATGAGCAGTTCTTC
-,TRBD1,TRBV19,TRBJ2-3,CATTSWGQGQDTQYF,TGTGCCACCACCTCGTGGGGACAGGGTCAAGATACGCAGTATTTT
-,-,TRBV24-1,TRBJ2-1,CATSDSRIWAGQFF,TGTGCCACCAGTGATTCGAGGATCTGGGCGGGGCAGTTCTTC
-,TRBD1,TRBV10-3,TRBJ2-2,CAIRRTGPDTGELFF,TGTGCCATCAGACGGACAGGGCCGGACACCGGGGAGCTGTTTTTT
-,TRBD2,TRBV7-6,TRBJ2-1,CASSLNLAGGSEQFF,TGTGCCAGCAGCTTAAACCTAGCGGGGGGCAGTGAGCAGTTCTTC
-,-,TRBV18,TRBJ2-5,CASSPTRSRIQETQYF,TGTGCCAGCTCACCGACTCGGTCACGGATCCAAGAGACCCAGTACTTC
-,-,TRBV6-6,TRBJ2-6,CASSQTYFRGGSGANVLTF,TGTGCCAGCAGTCAAACGTACTTCCGAGGGGGCTCTGGGGCCAACGTCCTGACTTTC
-,-,TRBV6-2/TRBV6-3,TRBJ1-1,CASSYVQTNTEAFF,TGTGCCAGCAGTTACGTACAGACGAACACTGAAGCTTTCTTT